The following is a TCR beta chain sequence with its context. Its antigen is still unknown. These data belong to a study of cytomegalovirus exposure and HLA in healthy donors. Method: immunoSEQ multiplex PCR; TCRdb's copy keeps in-frame clones and lacks some. The sample yields roughly 240,000 clones, around nine tenths seen once. Findings and caveats of the study: Roughly 170 TCR beta chains were listed as cytomegalovirus-associated. Researchers reported that a few CMV-associated chains were confirmed in vitro as CMV antigen-specific.

Germline V lookup: CDR1 SGHAT, CDR2 FQNNGV. The V gene end was trimmed by 0 bases and the J gene end by 4 bases; junction bases not matched to a gene: 5. This CDR3 comprises 16 residues. The sequence was collected from a man aged 18 to 30 in good health and CMV-seronegative. This chain links TRBV11-2 with TRBJ2-3; TRBD2 aligns across 9 bases. The sample taken for sequencing was PBMCs. CDR3 bases: TGTGCCAGCAGCTTAGATCGCGTAGCGGGAGCAGATACGCAGTATTTT. Translating gives CASSLDRVAGADTQYF.